The 15 T cell receptor beta chains in this list originate from one sample, sequenced in a study of T cells in placental villitis. Sequencing used immunoSEQ v4. Measured with immunoSEQ multiplex PCR; TCRdb has only the in-frame clones, and not every one. The sample carries some 6,200 clones, just under 80% recorded once. The sample taken for sequencing was placental tissue containing maternal and fetal cells. The receptor set was obtained from a human patient with infectious villitis; the placental T cells may come from both mother and fetus.

This clone occurred a few times. This chain joins TRBV2 and TRBJ1-5, with a weak D call TRBD1 (6 bases). In germline, CDR1 is SNHLY, CDR2 FYNNEI. Deletions cut 4 bases from V and 0 bases from J, with 10 bases between. The CDR3 runs to 15 residues. The CDR3 loop is CASSGTANSNQPQHF. CDR3 coding DNA: TGTGCCAGCAGTGGGACAGCAAATAGCAATCAGCCCCAGCATTTT.

This chain uses TRBV7-9 with TRBJ1-4; D uncertain. V lost 1 base to trimming and J lost 6 bases, with 3 bases between them. The length of the CDR3 is 12 residues. The germline V gene has CDR1 SEHNR and CDR2 FQNEAQ (reference sequence). DNA for the CDR3: TGTGCCAGCAGCTTAGACTATGAAAAACTGTTTTTT. Amino acids: CASSLDYEKLFF.

The rearrangement joins TRBV18 to TRBJ2-2; TRBD2 matches at 7 bases. The CDR3 has 18 amino acids. V was clipped by 2 bases and J by 2 bases; unmatched bases: 11. The germline gives CDR1 KGHSH, CDR2 LQKENI. The CDR3 coding sequence is TGTGCCAGCTCACCAAGACCTAGCGGCCGATCTAACACCGGGGAGCTGTTTTTT. Its translation: CASSPRPSGRSNTGELFF.

V is TRBV10-1 and J is TRBJ2-3, with 14 nucleotides matching TRBD2. V was pared by 2 bases and J by 8 bases, with 6 bases of the junction left unmatched. This CDR3 is 16 amino acids long. Germline V gives CDR1 WNHNN, CDR2 SYGVQD (reference sequence). This chain's CDR3 is CASSERTSGGKGTQYF. CDR3 nucleotides: TGCGCCAGCAGTGAGCGGACTAGCGGGGGGAAGGGTACGCAGTATTTT.

The rearrangement joins TRBV5-5 to TRBJ2-3; D not certain. Per the germline V gene, CDR1 is SGHKS and CDR2 is YYEKEE (reference sequence). Trimming took off 3 bases at V and 4 bases at J, with 9 bases between the two ends. This CDR3 has 13 residues. For the CDR3, the DNA is TGTGCCAGCAGCTCGATGACTTCAGATACGCAGTATTTT. Translated: CASSSMTSDTQYF.

Here the CDR3 reads CASSYATSGGRPFEQYF. In DNA form, the CDR3 reads TGTGCCAGCAGTTACGCTACTAGCGGGGGCCGGCCTTTTGAGCAGTACTTC. The chain carries TRBV6-2 or TRBV6-3 and TRBJ2-7, with 11 bases that match TRBD2. The CDR3 loop spans 17 amino acids. The junction had 13 bases not matched to a gene; V was cut back by 2 bases and J by 7 bases. Per the germline V gene, CDR1 is MNHEY and CDR2 is SVGEGT.

The CDR3: CSASRMFEMNTEAFF. CDR3 in DNA: TGCAGTGCTAGTCGGATGTTTGAGATGAACACTGAAGCTTTCTTT. The rearrangement links TRBV20-1 to TRBJ1-1, with unresolved D. There are 15 residues in the CDR3. V was trimmed by 3 bases and J by 0 bases, leaving 14 bases between them. CDR1 is DFQATT, CDR2 SNEGSKA, per germline (reference sequence).

This chain links TRBV27 with TRBJ2-1; D assignment may be TRBD1 or TRBD2 (5 bases each). The CDR3 length is 16 residues. Germline assignment: CDR1 MNHEY and CDR2 SMNVEV (reference sequence). Trimming shortened V by 5 bases and J by 0 bases, and 14 bases separated the two germline ends. CDR3 amino acids: CASSNPGRSSYNEQFF. Here the CDR3 DNA reads TGTGCCAGCAGTAACCCGGGGCGAAGCTCCTACAATGAGCAGTTCTTC.

This chain joins TRBV6-5 and TRBJ1-2, with 12 bases aligning to TRBD1. The CDR3 sequence is 15 residues long. In germline, CDR1 is MNHEY, CDR2 SVGAGI. Unmatched junction bases numbered 5, after V lost 2 bases and J lost 7 bases. CDR3 residues: CASSYGTGGVFGYTF. DNA of the CDR3: TGTGCCAGCAGTTACGGGACAGGGGGCGTGTTTGGCTACACCTTC.

The rearrangement uses TRBV6-6 and TRBJ1-1; no reliable D call. The CDR3 consists of 13 residues. The V gene lost 0 bases and the J gene lost 11 bases, with 13 bases spanning the gap. From germline, CDR1 is MNHNY and CDR2 SVGAGI (reference sequence). The CDR3 DNA follows: TGTGCCAGCAGTTACTCTTCATCCCGTGGGGCTTTCTTT. Encoded protein: CASSYSSSRGAFF.

Of note for this clone: One end of the junction does not line up with germline, which may come from a read error. The chain is built from TRBV27 and TRBJ1-6; D is perhaps TRBD1 (6 bases). Germline loops: CDR1 MNHEY, CDR2 SMNVEV (reference sequence). The CDR3 runs to 14 residues. The CDR3 loop is CASSLQGLNSPLHF. CDR3 bases: TGTGCCAGCAGTTTACAGGGGTTGAATTCCCCCCTCCACTTT.

This chain's CDR3 is CASSRPGMYNEQFF. As DNA, the CDR3 is TGTGCCAGTAGTAGGCCCGGGATGTACAATGAGCAGTTCTTC. The chain combines TRBV19 with TRBJ2-1; TRBD2 might be the D (5 bases). Per germline, CDR1 LNHDA and CDR2 SQIVND (reference sequence). There are 14 residues in the CDR3. Trimming took 4 bases from V and 4 from J, leaving 11 bases between them.

This sequence joins TRBV7-2 and TRBJ2-3; 8 nucleotides agree with TRBD2. The CDR3 spans 15 residues. The germline gives CDR1 SGHTA, CDR2 FQGNSA. V was pared by 1 base and J by 12 bases, with 12 bases of the junction left unmatched. The CDR3 sequence: CASSLELAELAAQYF. The CDR3 nucleotides read TGTGCCAGCAGCTTAGAACTAGCGGAACTCGCCGCCCAGTATTTT.

The gene calls are TRBV4-1 and TRBJ2-3, with TRBD2 as a possible D gene (6 bases). This CDR3 spans 17 amino acids. Germline V gives CDR1 MGHRA, CDR2 YSYEKL. V was clipped by 1 base and J by 2 bases, with 16 bases between them. In nucleotides, the CDR3 is TGCGCCAGCAGCCAAGTTTTGTGGGGGGACCCCACAGATACGCAGTATTTT. Translated: CASSQVLWGDPTDTQYF.

This chain connects TRBV5-1 to TRBJ2-6, with D possibly TRBD2 on 9 matching bases. The germline V gene encodes CDR1 SGHRS and CDR2 YFSETQ. The V and J ends lost 1 base and 0 bases respectively, with 23 bases between them. This CDR3 contains 21 residues. The CDR3 DNA reads TGCGCCAGCAGCTTGATCCCTAGCGGGACAGGACAGACCTCTGGGGCCAACGTCCTGACTTTC. Protein: CASSLIPSGTGQTSGANVLTF.